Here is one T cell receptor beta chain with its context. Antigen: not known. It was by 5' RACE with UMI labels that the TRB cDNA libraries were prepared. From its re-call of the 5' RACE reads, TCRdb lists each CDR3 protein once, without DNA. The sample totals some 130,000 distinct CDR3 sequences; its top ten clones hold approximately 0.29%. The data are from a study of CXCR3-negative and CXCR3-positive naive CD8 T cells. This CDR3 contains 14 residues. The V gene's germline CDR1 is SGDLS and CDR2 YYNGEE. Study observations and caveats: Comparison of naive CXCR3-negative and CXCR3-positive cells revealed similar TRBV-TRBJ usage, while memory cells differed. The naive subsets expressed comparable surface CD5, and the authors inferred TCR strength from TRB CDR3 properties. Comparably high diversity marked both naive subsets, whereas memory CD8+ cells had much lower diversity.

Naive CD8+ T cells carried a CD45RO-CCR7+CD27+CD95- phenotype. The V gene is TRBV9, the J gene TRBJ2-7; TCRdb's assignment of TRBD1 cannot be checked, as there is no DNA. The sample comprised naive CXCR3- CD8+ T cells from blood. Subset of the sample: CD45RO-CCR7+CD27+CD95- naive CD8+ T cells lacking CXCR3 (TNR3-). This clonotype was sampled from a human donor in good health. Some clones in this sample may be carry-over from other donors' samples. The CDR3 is CASSPRDRSVEQYF.